This T cell receptor beta chain appears in the sequencing data of a study of blood T cell repertoires in COVID-19. Study as a whole: COVID-19 samples collected from the United States, Italy and Spain covered acute and convalescent phases. PBMCs, B-cell-depleted T cells, or T cells were the source of the cDNA or gDNA that made up the material.

Per germline, CDR1 SSHAT and CDR2 FNYEAQ (reference sequence). The CDR3 loop spans 14 amino acids. V was clipped by 2 bases and J by 6 bases, with 11 bases between them. Under the authors' procedure: Researchers report that nucleated cell counts were estimated from reference gene primer amplification. Sequenced by immunoSEQ multiplex PCR; TCRdb stores in-frame clones only, minus some. V and J calls plus clone size are reproduced from that table; the DNA served to infer D and trimming. Among 70,000 to 95,000 clones listed, 65% to 85% were seen once. The sequence was obtained from a woman in her sixties with acute or convalescent COVID-19. Sequencing used peripheral blood. V and J are TRBV7-7 and TRBJ2-1; no definite D call. CDR3 in amino acids: CASSLSAKSNEQFF. The DNA of the CDR3 is TGTGCCAGCAGCTTATCAGCGAAATCCAATGAGCAGTTCTTC. The variable domain in full, with the rest retrieved from reference TRBV7-7 and TRBJ2-1, is GAGVSQSPRYKVTKRGQDVTLRCDPISSHATLYWYQQALGQGPEFLTYFNYEAQPDKSGLPSDRFSAERPEGSISTLTIQRTEQRDSAMYRCASSLSAKSNEQFFGPGTRLTVL.